Presented here are 27 T cell receptor beta chains from one specimen sequenced in a study of cytomegalovirus exposure and HLA in healthy donors. Primers for the PCR totalled 60 Vbeta and 13 Jbeta. Sequencing used immunoSEQ multiplex PCR; TCRdb keeps in-frame clones, though not all of them. The repertoire holds about 160,000 clones, about 79% seen once, with 0.85% to 1% in the top ten. The sample consisted of PBMCs. The receptor source for this set is a woman between 45 and 60 years old in good health and CMV-seropositive.

The V gene is TRBV6-5, the J gene TRBJ1-1; TRBD1 is a possible D gene (6 bases). The CDR3 is 13 amino acids. The V end lost 5 bases, the J end lost 7 bases, and 14 bases lay between the germline ends. From germline, CDR1 is MNHEY and CDR2 SVGAGI. CDR3 nucleotide sequence: TGTGCCAGCAGTCACAACAGGGATGATGAAGCTTTCTTT. Amino acid sequence: CASSHNRDDEAFF.

This clone was counted a single time. This rearrangement joins TRBV5-4 to TRBJ2-3; tentatively, D is TRBD2 (6 bases). The germline V gene has CDR1 SGHNT and CDR2 YYREEE (reference sequence). V was trimmed by 5 bases and J by 2 bases, leaving 18 bases between them. This CDR3 is 16 amino acids long. The CDR3 DNA follows: TGTGCCAGCAGGCTATATAGCGGAACCTACACAGATACGCAGTATTTT. It specifies CASRLYSGTYTDTQYF.

The rearrangement joins TRBV27 to TRBJ1-5, with a possible D match to TRBD1 (5 bases). Germline V gene lookup returns CDR1 MNHEY and CDR2 SMNVEV (reference sequence). Between the trimmed V and J ends, which lost 6 bases and 4 bases, there was a span of 13 bases. This CDR3 comprises 14 residues. The CDR3 region has the DNA TGTGCCAGCAGGCTCGGGGGGGGGAATCAGCCCCAGCATTTT. It codes for CASRLGGGNQPQHF.

The J gene is TRBJ2-1, the V gene TRBV5-6, with no clear D. The CDR3 contains 12 residues. In germline, CDR1 is SGHDT, CDR2 YYEEEE. The germline V and J ends were trimmed by 0 bases and 9 bases, with 7 bases remaining between them. In DNA form, the CDR3 reads TGTGCCAGCAGCTTGGGTCGCGGTGAGCAGTTCTTC. This sequence encodes CASSLGRGEQFF.

This clone was seen only a few times. The rearrangement joins TRBV18 to TRBJ1-5; D gene ambiguous. The germline V gene has CDR1 KGHSH and CDR2 LQKENI. V was pared by 3 bases and J by 4 bases, with 13 bases between. The CDR3 length is 15 residues. The CDR3 sequence is CASSPQRRENQPQHF. The CDR3 nucleotides read TGTGCCAGCTCACCGCAGCGGAGGGAAAATCAGCCCCAGCATTTT.

This rearrangement joins TRBV5-6 to TRBJ1-5, with TRBD1 as a possible D gene (5 bases). The V and J ends lost 4 bases and 1 base respectively, with 18 bases between them. CDR1 is SGHDT, CDR2 YYEEEE, per germline. This CDR3 has 17 residues. The DNA for the CDR3 is TGTGCCAGCAGCACCCAGCAGGGTATTAGGAGCAATCAGCCCCAGCATTTT. Its protein product is CASSTQQGIRSNQPQHF.

The chain is built from TRBV19 and TRBJ1-2, with TRBD1 as a possible D gene (5 bases). V lost 4 bases and J lost 7, with 19 bases in between. Germline values: CDR1 LNHDA, CDR2 SQIVND (reference sequence). The CDR3 consists of 15 residues. CDR3 residues: CASSTTGTSAVGYTF. The CDR3 DNA sequence: TGTGCCAGTAGTACTACCGGGACTTCTGCTGTTGGCTACACCTTC.

This clone was counted once. At one of its ends the junction is not consistent with the germline gene, which may arise from a read error. The V and J genes are TRBV11-3 and TRBJ1-2, with D possibly being TRBD1 (5 bases). The CDR3 has 13 amino acids. Germline-derived CDR1 and CDR2 are SGHNT and YENEEA. The CDR3 loop reads CASSLLGGPRFAF. The CDR3 DNA reads as TGTGCCAGCAGCTTATTGGGGGGACCGCGGTTTGCCTTC. The whole variable domain, filled in from reference TRBV11-3 and TRBJ1-2, reads EAGVVQSPRYKIIEKKQPVAFWCNPISGHNTLYWYLQNLGQGPELLIRYENEEAVDDSQLPKDRFSAERLKGVDSTLKIQPAELGDSAVYLCASSLLGGPRFAFGSGTRLTVV.

V and J are TRBV25-1 and TRBJ2-7; 12 bases are shared with TRBD1. The V and J ends lost 6 bases and 6 bases, in that order; junction bases with no gene match: 9. CDR3 size: 15 residues. Germline CDR1 is MGHDK and CDR2 is SYGVNS. CDR3 in amino acids: CASRAGTGGRAEQYF. The CDR3 nucleotides are TGTGCCAGCAGGGCCGGGACAGGGGGCAGGGCCGAGCAGTACTTC.

In regard to this clone: Other DNA sequences in the same sample also yield this CDR3. This rearrangement joins TRBV5-6 to TRBJ2-3; unclear D gene. The CDR3 is 18 residues long. Trimming shortened V by 4 bases and J by 3 bases, and 24 bases separated the two germline ends. The germline CDR1 and CDR2 sequences are SGHDT and YYEEEE. CDR3 amino acids: CASSASLYSLGTTDTQYF. The CDR3 DNA reads TGTGCCAGCAGCGCCTCGCTATACAGTCTCGGCACTACAGATACGCAGTATTTT. The variable domain in full, with the rest retrieved from reference TRBV5-6 and TRBJ2-3, is DAGVTQSPTHLIKTRGQQVTLRCSPKSGHDTVSWYQQALGQGPQFIFQYYEEEERQRGNFPDRFSGHQFPNYSSELNVNALLLGDSALYLCASSASLYSLGTTDTQYFGPGTRLTVL.

The chain joins TRBV25-1 to TRBJ1-6; 10 nucleotides align to TRBD1. CDR1 and CDR2 from the germline V gene are MGHDK and SYGVNS. The CDR3 totals 17 residues. V trimming: 5 bases; J trimming: 7 bases; junction bases outside the gene matches: 11. The DNA for the CDR3 is TGTGCCAGCAGTCCGCGACAGGGGGCGCGGGTAAATTCACCCCTCCACTTT. Encoded protein: CASSPRQGARVNSPLHF.

CDR3 loop: CASRPGVPYGYTF. The CDR3 bases are TGTGCCAGCAGACCCGGGGTTCCATATGGCTACACCTTC. J is TRBJ1-2 and V is TRBV28; D not certain. CDR3 size: 13 residues. Germline V lookup: CDR1 MDHEN, CDR2 SYDVKM. Trimming stripped 6 bases from V and 5 bases from J, with 13 bases between.

The rearrangement joins TRBV18 to TRBJ2-2; D gene ambiguous. From germline, CDR1 is KGHSH and CDR2 LQKENI. The CDR3 sequence is 17 residues long. V was clipped by 5 bases and J by 9 bases, with 25 bases between them. The CDR3 nucleotides read TGTGCCAGCTCATTGCTTAGCCTTTCCGTTCACCTACGGGAGCTGTTTTTT. Its protein product is CASSLLSLSVHLRELFF.

This clone was seen more than once but under ten times. CDR3 coding DNA: TGTGCCAGCAGCAAAGGTGACAGGGCCACAGATACGCAGTATTTT. This translates into CASSKGDRATDTQYF. V gene TRBV21-1 combines with J gene TRBJ2-3; TRBD1 is the table's D call, not checked against the DNA. TRBV21-1 represents a pseudogene. The CDR3 length is 15 residues.

The gene calls are TRBV5-8 and TRBJ1-2; D uncertain. Trimming took off 4 bases at V and 7 bases at J, with 20 bases between the two ends. From germline, CDR1 is SGHTS and CDR2 YDEGEE. The CDR3 sequence is 15 residues long. CDR3 sequence: CASSALGIREGGYTF. CDR3 sequence (DNA): TGTGCCAGCAGCGCTTTGGGTATCAGAGAGGGTGGCTACACCTTC.

V usage is TRBV5-1 and J usage is TRBJ1-2; no clear D. In germline, CDR1 is SGHRS, CDR2 YFSETQ. V lost 3 bases to trimming and J lost 4 bases, with 7 bases between them. This CDR3 comprises 12 residues. The CDR3 DNA sequence: TGCGCCAGCAGCTCGGACTCCTATGGCTACACCTTC. As protein: CASSSDSYGYTF. The full variable domain, completed using reference TRBV5-1 and TRBJ1-2, is KAGVTQTPRYLIKTRGQQVTLSCSPISGHRSVSWYQQTPGQGLQFLFEYFSETQRNKGNFPGRFSGRQFSNSRSEMNVSTLELGDSALYLCASSSDSYGYTFGSGTRLTVV.

This clone has more than one count but fewer than ten. The chain employs TRBV21-1 and TRBJ1-6. TRBV21-1 is assigned pseudogene status. The CDR3 covers 15 residues. The CDR3 loop is CASSKRTRAGSPLHF. Written as DNA, the CDR3 is TGTGCCAGCAGCAAACGGACTCGGGCCGGTTCACCCCTCCACTTT.

The CDR3 DNA sequence: TGTGCCAGCCGGGGAGGAGGGGGCAATGGCTACACCTTC. This codes for CASRGGGGNGYTF. The chain links TRBV6-1 to TRBJ1-2; TRBD1 aligns across 7 bases. This CDR3 has 13 residues. The ends lost 8 bases at V and 6 bases at J; junction bases unmatched: 9. Germline V lookup: CDR1 MNHNS, CDR2 SASEGT.

The gene calls are TRBV11-2 and TRBJ1-1; unclear D gene. CDR1 and CDR2 (germline): SGHAT, FQNNGV. The V end was cut by 1 base, the J end by 1 base, with 4 bases between. CDR3 length: 13 residues. In nucleotides, the CDR3 is TGTGCCAGCAGCTTAGGACAGAACACTGAAGCTTTCTTT. This codes for CASSLGQNTEAFF.

The chain uses TRBV27 and TRBJ1-1; a weak D match, TRBD1 (6 bases). Per germline, CDR1 MNHEY and CDR2 SMNVEV (reference sequence). V lost 6 bases and J lost 1, with 12 bases in between. This CDR3 has 14 residues. The CDR3, as DNA: TGTGCCAGCAGGTACAGGGTGGAGAACACTGAAGCTTTCTTT. The encoded protein is CASRYRVENTEAFF.

The V gene is TRBV29-1, the J gene TRBJ1-2; D is ambiguous. Germline V gene sequence: CDR1 SQVTM, CDR2 ANQGSEA. This CDR3 is built from 14 residues. The ends were cut back, 0 bases at V and 3 bases at J, with 11 bases in the middle. CDR3 in amino acids: CSVEDPGLDYGYTF. CDR3 coding DNA: TGCAGCGTTGAAGATCCAGGTTTGGACTATGGCTACACCTTC.

This chain uses TRBV29-1 with TRBJ1-2; D is possibly TRBD1 (6 bases). This CDR3 is 13 amino acids long. Trimming shortened V by 4 bases and J by 4 bases, and 13 bases separated the two germline ends. The germline V gene encodes CDR1 SQVTM and CDR2 ANQGSEA. The CDR3 loop reads CSVALDRRYGYTF. The CDR3 bases are TGCAGCGTTGCCCTCGACAGGCGCTATGGCTACACCTTC.

In its sample, this clone was seen once. The rearrangement joins TRBV28 to TRBJ2-7, with 7 bases lining up with TRBD2. V was pared by 7 bases and J by 2 bases, with 8 bases of the junction left unmatched. The CDR3 has 14 amino acids. The germline V gene encodes CDR1 MDHEN and CDR2 SYDVKM. CDR3 protein: CASIGGGVPYEQYF. The CDR3 nucleotides are TGTGCCAGCATCGGGGGAGGGGTGCCCTACGAGCAGTACTTC.

This rearrangement joins TRBV10-3 to TRBJ1-6; 10 bases agree with TRBD1. Looked up from germline, CDR1 is ENHRY and CDR2 is SYGVKD. CDR3 length: 18 residues. Trimming at V came to 3 bases and at J to 8 bases, leaving 13 bases not matched to a gene. CDR3 protein: CAISDPDGTGVKDSPLHF. Written as DNA, the CDR3 is TGTGCCATCAGTGACCCCGACGGGACAGGGGTGAAGGATTCACCCCTCCACTTT.

This clone was picked up a small number of times. V is TRBV29-1 and J is TRBJ2-1; D not resolved. Germline assignment: CDR1 SQVTM and CDR2 ANQGSEA. The CDR3 spans 8 residues. Trimming stripped 6 bases from V and 15 bases from J, with 9 bases between. CDR3 residues: CSVTGGFF. The CDR3 bases are TGCAGCGTCACCGGCGGGTTCTTC.

The chain has TRBV4-1 and TRBJ2-3; D not resolved. There are 14 residues in the CDR3. V lost 0 bases and J 5 bases, leaving 9 bases between the germline ends. Per the germline V gene, CDR1 is MGHRA and CDR2 is YSYEKL. CDR3 coding DNA: TGCGCCAGCAGCCAAGATCTTGCAGTAGATACGCAGTATTTT. As protein: CASSQDLAVDTQYF.

The chain links TRBV5-3 to TRBJ1-5; 9 bases are shared with TRBD1. TRBV5-3 is known as an ORF, though its function is uncertain. V shed 5 bases and J 3 bases; nucleotides not matched to a gene: 6. The CDR3 spans 15 residues. CDR3: CARRHDRGINQPQHF. In DNA, the CDR3 is TGTGCCAGAAGACATGACAGGGGGATCAATCAGCCCCAGCATTTT.